This T cell receptor (beta chain) was identified during a study of blood T cells in healthy people across ages. Extraction of total RNA produced a minimum of 6 micrograms from each sample. There are 18 residues in the CDR3. Germline values: CDR1 SGHAT, CDR2 FQNNGV. The V gene end was trimmed by 6 bases and the J gene end by 2 bases; junction bases not matched to a gene: 12. A second PCR, run for about 6 to 12 cycles, used a sample-barcoded 5' primer plus a J-beta primer mix. TCRdb re-analysed the 5' RACE reads in MiXCR, keeping a single row per CDR3 protein. Here the sample spans fewer than 600,000 distinct CDR3 sequences, about 28% being singletons. The sample was also reused in another study, on T cells of mothers and their children.

The V gene is TRBV11-2, the J gene TRBJ2-5; 13 nucleotides agree with TRBD2. What was sequenced was blood. The clonotype was recovered from a boy between 2 and 10 years old in good health. CDR3 nucleotides: TGTGCCAGCAGTCCGGGACTAGCGGGGAGTCAATATCAAGAGACCCAGTACTTC. Translation: CASSPGLAGSQYQETQYF.